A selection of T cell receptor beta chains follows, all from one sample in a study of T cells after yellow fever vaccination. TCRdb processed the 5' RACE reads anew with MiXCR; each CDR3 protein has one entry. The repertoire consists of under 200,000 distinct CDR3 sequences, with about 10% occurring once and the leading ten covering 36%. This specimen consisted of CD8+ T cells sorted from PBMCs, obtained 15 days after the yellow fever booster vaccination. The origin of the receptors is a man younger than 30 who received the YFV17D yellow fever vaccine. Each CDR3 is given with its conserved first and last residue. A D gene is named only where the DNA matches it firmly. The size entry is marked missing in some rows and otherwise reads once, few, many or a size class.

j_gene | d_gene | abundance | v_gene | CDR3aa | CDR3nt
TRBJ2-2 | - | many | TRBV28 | CASSLVGQYVGELFF | -
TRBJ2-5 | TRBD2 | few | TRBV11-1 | CASSPRSGGKKETQYF | TGTGCCAGCAGCCCCCGAAGCGGGGGTAAGAAGGAGACCCAGTACTTC
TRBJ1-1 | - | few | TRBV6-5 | CASSYGRGRGTEAFF | TGTGCCAGCAGTTACGGCCGGGGGAGGGGCACTGAAGCTTTCTTT
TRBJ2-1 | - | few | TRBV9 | CASSVGGGSSYNEQFF | TGTGCCAGCAGCGTAGGTGGGGGGTCCTCCTACAATGAGCAGTTCTTC
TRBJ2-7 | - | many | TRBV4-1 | CASSQAYEQYF | TGTGCCAGCAGCCAGGCCTACGAGCAGTACTTC
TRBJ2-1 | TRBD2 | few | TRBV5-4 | CASSPPTSGGAHEQFF | TGTGCCAGCAGTCCACCAACTAGCGGGGGGGCACATGAGCAGTTCTTC
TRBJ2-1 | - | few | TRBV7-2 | CASSFGLDSYNEQFF | TGTGCCAGCAGCTTCGGGTTGGACTCCTACAATGAGCAGTTCTTC
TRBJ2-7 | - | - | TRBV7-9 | CASSTALNRSSHEQYF | TGTGCCAGCAGCACCGCCCTGAACAGGTCGTCCCACGAGCAGTACTTC
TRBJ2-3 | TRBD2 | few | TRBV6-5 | CASSSPLAGEDTQYF | TGTGCCAGCAGCTCCCCACTAGCGGGGGAAGATACGCAGTATTTT
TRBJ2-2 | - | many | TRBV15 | CATSVGGPTGELFF | TGTGCCACCAGCGTAGGCGGGCCGACCGGGGAGCTGTTTTTT
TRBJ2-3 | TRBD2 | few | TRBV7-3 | CASSLTSGGAGFPLRTDTQYF | TGTGCCAGCAGCCTCACTAGCGGGGGGGCCGGTTTTCCCTTGCGGACAGATACGCAGTATTTT
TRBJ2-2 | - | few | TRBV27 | CASSHRRAGRGTNTGELFF | TGTGCCAGCAGTCACCGGCGGGCTGGCAGGGGCACGAACACCGGGGAGCTGTTTTTT
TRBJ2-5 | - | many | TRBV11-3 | CASSLSRDHQETQYF | TGTGCCAGCAGCTTATCCCGGGACCACCAAGAGACCCAGTACTTC
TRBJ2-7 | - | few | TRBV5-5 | CASSLGAFYEQYF | TGTGCCAGCAGCTTGGGGGCTTTCTACGAGCAGTACTTC
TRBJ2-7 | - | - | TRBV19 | CASTYRSGNYEQYF | TGTGCCAGTACCTATAGGTCGGGGAACTACGAGCAGTACTTC
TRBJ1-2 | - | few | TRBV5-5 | CASSVTPTEFYGYTF | TGTGCCAGCAGCGTCACCCCCACAGAATTCTATGGCTACACCTTC
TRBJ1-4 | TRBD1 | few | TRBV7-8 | CASSLGTGINEKLFF | TGTGCCAGCAGCTTGGGGACAGGGATTAATGAAAAACTGTTTTTT
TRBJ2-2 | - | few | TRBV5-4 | CASSFASTGELFF | TGTGCCAGCAGCTTCGCCAGCACCGGGGAGCTGTTTTTT
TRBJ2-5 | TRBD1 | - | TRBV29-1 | CSAQSGTGEETQYF | TGCAGCGCCCAATCCGGGACAGGGGAAGAGACCCAGTACTTC
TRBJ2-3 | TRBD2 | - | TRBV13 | CASSFLAGATDTQYF | TGTGCCAGCAGCTTCTTAGCGGGGGCCACAGATACGCAGTATTTT
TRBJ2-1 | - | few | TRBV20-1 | CSARLVSEQFF | TGCAGTGCTCGACTGGTTAGTGAGCAGTTCTTC
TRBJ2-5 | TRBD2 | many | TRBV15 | CATGTSELQETQYF | TGTGCCACCGGGACTAGCGAGTTACAAGAGACCCAGTACTTC
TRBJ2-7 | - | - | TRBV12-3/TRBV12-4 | CASSLTPPGSEQYF | TGTGCCAGCAGTTTAACCCCGCCGGGGTCCGAGCAGTACTTC
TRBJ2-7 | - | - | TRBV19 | CASSMGPASSYEQYF | TGTGCCAGTAGTATGGGACCGGCGAGCTCCTACGAGCAGTACTTC
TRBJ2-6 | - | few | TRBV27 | CASASSGEISSGANVLTF | TGTGCCAGCGCCTCATCAGGGGAGATAAGCTCTGGGGCCAACGTCCTGACTTTC
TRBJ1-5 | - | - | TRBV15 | CATSSGTPFYNQPQHF | TGTGCCACCAGCAGCGGCACCCCATTTTACAATCAGCCCCAGCATTTT
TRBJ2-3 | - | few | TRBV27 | CASSPLARLSSDTQYF | TGTGCCAGCAGTCCTTTGGCCAGGTTGAGTTCAGATACGCAGTATTTT
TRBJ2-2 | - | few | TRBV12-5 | CASGFMIRGLNTGELFF | TGTGCTAGTGGTTTCATGATAAGGGGATTGAACACCGGGGAGCTGTTTTTT
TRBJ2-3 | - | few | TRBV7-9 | CASSPSSVSTDTQYF | TGTGCCAGCAGCCCTTCCTCGGTTAGCACAGATACGCAGTATTTT
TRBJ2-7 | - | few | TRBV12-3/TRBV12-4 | CASSPPNRDYSYEQYF | TGTGCCAGCAGTCCACCCAACAGGGACTACTCCTACGAGCAGTACTTC
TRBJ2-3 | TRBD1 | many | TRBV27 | CASSLLSTGTSADTQYF | TGTGCCAGCAGTTTACTTTCGACAGGGACCAGCGCAGATACGCAGTATTTT
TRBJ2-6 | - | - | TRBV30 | CARAPSGANVLTF | TGTGCCCGGGCCCCCTCTGGGGCCAACGTCCTGACTTTC
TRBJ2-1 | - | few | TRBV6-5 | CASNRGKGPYNEQFF | TGTGCCAGCAACCGGGGAAAGGGCCCCTACAATGAGCAGTTCTTC
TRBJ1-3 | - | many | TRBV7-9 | CASSLPRTGTNPGNTIYF | TGTGCCAGCAGCTTACCCCGGACCGGGACGAACCCTGGAAACACCATATATTTT
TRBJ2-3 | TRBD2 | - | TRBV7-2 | CASSSPGLAGDTQYF | TGTGCCAGCAGCTCCCCCGGACTAGCGGGGGATACGCAGTATTTT
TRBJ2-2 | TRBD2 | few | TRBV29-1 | CSVASGGAGELFF | TGCAGCGTTGCCAGCGGGGGGGCCGGGGAGCTGTTTTTT
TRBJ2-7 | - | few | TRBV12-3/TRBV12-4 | CASSPPPGYEQYF | TGTGCCAGCAGTCCCCCTCCGGGATACGAGCAGTACTTC
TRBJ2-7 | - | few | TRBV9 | CASSVGAGTYEQYF | TGTGCCAGCAGCGTAGGTGCGGGGACCTACGAGCAGTACTTC
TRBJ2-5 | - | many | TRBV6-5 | CASSYVREWRETQYF | TGTGCCAGCAGTTACGTACGGGAATGGCGGGAGACCCAGTACTTC
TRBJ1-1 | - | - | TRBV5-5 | CASSPVGGLTEAFF | TGTGCCAGCAGCCCCGTGGGAGGGCTCACTGAAGCTTTCTTT
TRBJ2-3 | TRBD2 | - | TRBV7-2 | CAISSRRGGADTQYF | TGTGCCATTTCTAGTCGGCGGGGGGGGGCAGATACGCAGTATTTT
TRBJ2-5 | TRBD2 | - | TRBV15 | CATSRKRGPSGETQYF | TGTGCCACCAGCAGAAAGCGGGGTCCCTCGGGGGAGACCCAGTACTTC
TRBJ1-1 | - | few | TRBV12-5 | CASGFWTTARVTEAFF | TGTGCTAGTGGTTTTTGGACAACGGCCCGAGTAACTGAAGCTTTCTTT
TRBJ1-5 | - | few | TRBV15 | CATSHYGVRNQPQHF | TGTGCCACCAGCCATTATGGGGTCAGAAATCAGCCCCAGCATTTT
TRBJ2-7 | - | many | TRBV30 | CAWSVAASYEQYF | TGTGCCTGGAGTGTGGCCGCATCGTACGAGCAGTACTTC